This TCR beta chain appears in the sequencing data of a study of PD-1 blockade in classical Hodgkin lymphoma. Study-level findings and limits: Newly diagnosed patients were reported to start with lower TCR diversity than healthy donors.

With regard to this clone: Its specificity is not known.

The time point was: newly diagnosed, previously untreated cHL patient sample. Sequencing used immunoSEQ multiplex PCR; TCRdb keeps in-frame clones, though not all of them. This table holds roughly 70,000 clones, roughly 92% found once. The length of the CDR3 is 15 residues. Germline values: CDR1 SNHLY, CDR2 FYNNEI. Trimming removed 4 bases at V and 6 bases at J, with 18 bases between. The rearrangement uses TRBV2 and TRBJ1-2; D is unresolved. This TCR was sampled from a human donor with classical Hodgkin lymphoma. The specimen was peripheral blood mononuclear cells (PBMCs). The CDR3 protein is CASSAMEEAGHGYTF. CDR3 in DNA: TGTGCCAGCAGTGCGATGGAGGAGGCGGGTCATGGCTACACCTTC.